These 30 T cell receptor beta chains originate from one sample sequenced in a study of T cell responses to AZD1222 COVID-19 vaccine. Measured with immunoSEQ multiplex PCR; TCRdb has only the in-frame clones, and not every one. The sample lists about 94,000 clones, over 75% occurring once. The sequenced sample was peripheral blood, obtained 28 days after the second AZD1222 dose. These receptors came from an adult who received the AZD1222 COVID-19 vaccine.

The rearrangement joins TRBV24-1 to TRBJ2-1; D unclear. CDR3 length: 16 residues. Per germline, CDR1 KGHDR and CDR2 SFDVKD. The V end lost 0 bases, the J end lost 0 bases, and 8 bases lay between the germline ends. The DNA for the CDR3 is TGTGCCACCAGTGATTTGAAGGGAAGCTCCTACAATGAGCAGTTCTTC. Amino acid sequence: CATSDLKGSSYNEQFF.

The genes are TRBV4-3 and TRBJ2-3, with D possibly matching TRBD1 (5 bases). Germline CDR1 reads LGHNA; CDR2 reads YSLEER. The CDR3 runs to 16 residues. The V end was cut by 0 bases, the J end by 1 base, with 11 bases between. The CDR3 loop reads CASSQDTGLGTDTQYF. The CDR3 DNA follows: TGCGCCAGCAGCCAAGATACAGGTTTAGGCACAGATACGCAGTATTTT.

The chain employs TRBV29-1 and TRBJ2-3; TRBD2 matches at 11 bases. Germline V CDR1 and CDR2: SQVTM, ANQGSEA. The J segment lost 0 bases and the V segment lost 1 base, leaving 9 bases of the junction unmatched. CDR3 length equals 18 residues. The CDR3: CSVEGAASGGFSTDTQYF. CDR3 bases: TGCAGCGTTGAAGGTGCGGCTAGCGGGGGGTTTAGCACAGATACGCAGTATTTT.

The chain couples TRBV7-6 to TRBJ2-3; no reliable D call. The CDR3 extends over 13 amino acids. V was clipped by 5 bases and J by 0 bases, with 6 bases between them. Per the germline V gene, CDR1 is SGHVS and CDR2 is FNYEAQ. For the CDR3, the DNA is TGTGCCAGCAGCCCAGACAGCACAGATACGCAGTATTTT. Translation gives CASSPDSTDTQYF.

The V gene is TRBV4-2, the J gene TRBJ1-2, with D maybe TRBD1 (6 bases). The CDR3 length is 17 residues. CDR1 is LGHNA and CDR2 is YNFKEQ in the germline V gene. Trimming removed 0 bases at V and 4 bases at J, with 18 bases between. The CDR3 region is CASSQDPTPQGSYGYTF. In DNA, the CDR3 is TGTGCCAGCAGCCAAGATCCAACCCCACAGGGATCCTATGGCTACACCTTC.

This clone was seen just once. The chain has TRBV6-2 or TRBV6-3 and TRBJ1-5; D is undetermined. Germline-derived CDR1 and CDR2 are MNHEY and SVGEGT. The length of the CDR3 is 13 residues. Trimming stripped 1 base from V and 0 bases from J, with 1 base between. Written as DNA, the CDR3 is TGTGCCAGCAGTTACTTTAGCAATCAGCCCCAGCATTTT. Translation gives CASSYFSNQPQHF.

The chain is built from TRBV10-3 and TRBJ1-5; D perhaps matches TRBD1 (6 bases). Germline CDR1 reads ENHRY; CDR2 reads SYGVKD. The CDR3 is 15 amino acids. V lost 5 bases to trimming and J lost 3 bases, with 14 bases between them. The CDR3 nucleotides read TGTGCCATCAGTCCTACAGGGCCCTCCAATCAGCCCCAGCATTTT. Encoded protein: CAISPTGPSNQPQHF.

The V gene is TRBV9, the J gene TRBJ2-3; D call uncertain. This CDR3 contains 15 residues. Looked up from germline, CDR1 is SGDLS and CDR2 is YYNGEE. The ends were cut back, 0 bases at V and 3 bases at J, with 11 bases in the middle. The CDR3 coding sequence is TGTGCCAGCAGCGTAGGGATGTCTGGGACAGATACGCAGTATTTT. Protein: CASSVGMSGTDTQYF.

The chain recombines TRBV19 with TRBJ1-5, with D maybe TRBD1 (5 bases). Germline loops: CDR1 LNHDA, CDR2 SQIVND (reference sequence). Between the trimmed V and J ends, which lost 3 bases and 0 bases, there was a span of 18 bases. The CDR3 totals 18 residues. The DNA for the CDR3 is TGTGCCAGTAGTATTCCCCAAGGACATTCCGATAGCAATCAGCCCCAGCATTTT. Translated, it gives CASSIPQGHSDSNQPQHF.

The DNA for the CDR3 is TGTGTCAGAAGCATAGACAGGGTTGATGAGCAGTTCTTC. Amino acid sequence: CVRSIDRVDEQFF. This rearrangement joins TRBV7-5 to TRBJ2-1; the tabulated D call, TRBD1, remains unverified against the DNA. TRBV7-5 is described as a pseudogene. There are 13 residues in the CDR3.

The chain has TRBV28 and TRBJ1-5; D is unresolved. Trimming took 3 bases from V and 0 from J, leaving 12 bases between them. This CDR3 contains 16 residues. The germline gives CDR1 MDHEN, CDR2 SYDVKM. The CDR3 protein is CASSLVEQHSNQPQHF. DNA for the CDR3: TGTGCCAGCAGTTTGGTGGAGCAACATAGCAATCAGCCCCAGCATTTT.

The table lists this clone with a count of one. V usage is TRBV7-2 and J usage is TRBJ1-1; 7 bases agree with TRBD1. The germline CDR1 and CDR2 sequences are SGHTA and FQGNSA. After removal of 5 bases from V and 1 base from J, the junction contained 7 bases not matched to a gene. CDR3 length equals 15 residues. CDR3 coding DNA: TGTGCCAGCAGCCAGAACAGGGGCGGGAACACTGAAGCTTTCTTT. Its translation: CASSQNRGGNTEAFF.

The chain uses TRBV15 and TRBJ2-1; maybe TRBD2 (6 bases). V was clipped by 0 bases and J by 7 bases, with 19 bases between them. Looked up from germline, CDR1 is LNHNV and CDR2 is YYDKDF (reference sequence). This CDR3 spans 17 amino acids. CDR3 coding DNA: TGTGCCACCAGCAGAGATATCGGGACTCGGGAGAAGAATGAGCAGTTCTTC. It translates to CATSRDIGTREKNEQFF.

This chain connects TRBV27 to TRBJ1-1, with D possibly matching TRBD1 (5 bases). CDR1 is MNHEY and CDR2 is SMNVEV in the germline V gene (reference sequence). The CDR3 runs 14 residues. V lost 5 bases and J 1 base, leaving 11 bases between the germline ends. CDR3 protein: CASSSRVRNTEAFF. Here the CDR3 DNA reads TGTGCCAGCAGTAGCAGGGTGAGGAACACTGAAGCTTTCTTT.

This chain connects TRBV30 to TRBJ1-1; D call uncertain. Per germline, CDR1 GTSNPN and CDR2 SVGIG (reference sequence). V was shortened by 4 bases and J by 7 bases, with 10 bases between the two germline ends. This CDR3 has 11 amino acids. In DNA form, the CDR3 reads TGTGCCTGGAAACCGTTAGGTGAAGCTTTCTTT. It codes for CAWKPLGEAFF.

The chain couples TRBV29-1 to TRBJ2-5; D unclear. The CDR3 extends over 11 amino acids. Trimming stripped 1 base from V and 5 bases from J, with 5 bases between. Germline values: CDR1 SQVTM, CDR2 ANQGSEA. The CDR3 sequence is CSVEVSETQYF. The CDR3 DNA follows: TGCAGCGTTGAAGTGAGTGAGACCCAGTACTTC.

The gene calls are TRBV27 and TRBJ2-1; 10 bases line up with TRBD2. The V gene's germline CDR1 is MNHEY and CDR2 SMNVEV (reference sequence). The CDR3 is 14 amino acids. V gave up 5 bases and J gave up 4 bases; unmatched junction bases: 2. The CDR3 reads CASSLAGDYNEQFF. In DNA form, the CDR3 reads TGTGCCAGCAGTCTAGCGGGAGATTACAATGAGCAGTTCTTC.

The V gene is TRBV7-2, the J gene TRBJ2-3; D gene unclear. Germline V lookup: CDR1 SGHTA, CDR2 FQGNSA. The V and J ends lost 2 bases and 4 bases respectively, with 10 bases between them. The CDR3 spans 14 residues. Here the CDR3 reads CASSLNGGADTQYF. DNA for the CDR3: TGTGCCAGCAGCTTAAACGGCGGCGCAGATACGCAGTATTTT.

The DNA for the CDR3 is TGTGCCAGCAGCCTATCGACTAGCGGGAGGGCCAGCTCCTACAATGAGCAGTTCTTC. Amino acid sequence: CASSLSTSGRASSYNEQFF. The J gene is TRBJ2-1, the V gene TRBV28, with 14 bases that match TRBD2. There are 19 residues in the CDR3. V dropped 6 bases and J dropped 0; count of bases not matched to a gene: 10. Germline V CDR1 and CDR2: MDHEN, SYDVKM. Variable domain in full (rest from reference TRBV28 and TRBJ2-1): DVKVTQSSRYLVKRTGEKVFLECVQDMDHENMFWYRQDPGLGLRLIYFSYDVKMKEKGDIPEGYSVSREKKERFSLILESASTNQTSMYLCASSLSTSGRASSYNEQFFGPGTRLTVL.

This clone appeared a single time. V and J are TRBV2 and TRBJ2-2, with 9 bases that match TRBD2. This CDR3 has 18 residues. J lost 3 bases, V lost 7 bases, and 15 bases had no gene match. CDR1 is SNHLY, CDR2 FYNNEI, per germline. CDR3 amino acids: CASNGGVAGVRDTGELFF. The CDR3 DNA is TGTGCCAGCAACGGGGGAGTAGCGGGAGTTCGGGACACCGGGGAGCTGTTTTTT.

The rearrangement links TRBV6-1 to TRBJ2-3; 10 bases map to TRBD1. The germline V gene has CDR1 MNHNS and CDR2 SASEGT. The V segment lost 3 bases and the J segment 4 bases; nucleotides outside the gene matches: 4. The CDR3 contains 15 residues. In DNA, the CDR3 is TGTGCCAGCAGTGATGGCGGGACAGGGGCAGATACGCAGTATTTT. The encoded protein is CASSDGGTGADTQYF.

The chain uses TRBV6-2 or TRBV6-3 and TRBJ2-5; the D gene is possibly TRBD2 (6 bases). The CDR3 totals 14 residues. The germline V gene encodes CDR1 MNHEY and CDR2 SVGEGT. Trimming removed 2 bases at V and 5 bases at J, with 12 bases between. The CDR3 coding sequence is TGTGCCAGCAGTTACCACGGGAGAAGGGAGACCCAGTACTTC. Residues: CASSYHGRRETQYF.

The chain uses TRBV27 and TRBJ2-1; tentatively, D is TRBD2 (5 bases). Germline-derived CDR1 and CDR2 are MNHEY and SMNVEV (reference sequence). The CDR3 length is 15 residues. The ends were cut back, 7 bases at V and 6 bases at J, with 19 bases in the middle. CDR3 bases: TGTGCCAGCACTCCTAGCCCCCAGGCCCCCAATGAGCAGTTCTTC. Translation gives CASTPSPQAPNEQFF.

The CDR3 nucleotides read TGCGCCAGCAGTGGGATTGTTGGGGCCCGGAACACTGAAGCTTTCTTT. It encodes CASSGIVGARNTEAFF. The chain employs TRBV10-2 and TRBJ1-1; D is perhaps TRBD1 (5 bases). Trimming pared 4 bases from V and 1 base from J, leaving 16 bases between. Per the germline V gene, CDR1 is WSHSY and CDR2 is SAAADI. The CDR3 is 16 residues long.

The chain combines TRBV9 with TRBJ1-2; D is undetermined. Trimming removed 0 bases at V and 1 base at J, with 7 bases between. The CDR3 has 14 amino acids. CDR1 SGDLS and CDR2 YYNGEE come from the germline V gene. As DNA, the CDR3 is TGTGCCAGCAGCGTAGAACCGCTTAACTATGGCTACACCTTC. It translates to CASSVEPLNYGYTF.

The V and J genes are TRBV27 and TRBJ1-1, with TRBD1 matching 9 bases. Losses at the gene ends were 5 bases for V and 5 bases for J; bases not matched to a gene: 9. CDR1 and CDR2 (germline): MNHEY, SMNVEV (reference sequence). The CDR3 extends over 15 amino acids. The CDR3 coding sequence is TGTGCCAGCAGTGACTACGGGACAGGGATGACTGAAGCTTTCTTT. This codes for CASSDYGTGMTEAFF.

The rearrangement links TRBV7-2 to TRBJ2-3; 8 bases are shared with TRBD2. Trimming at V came to 5 bases and at J to 0 bases, leaving 7 bases not matched to a gene. Per the germline V gene, CDR1 is SGHTA and CDR2 is FQGNSA. The CDR3 length is 16 residues. The CDR3 DNA sequence: TGTGCCAGCAGCATACTAGCGGCCTCTAGCACAGATACGCAGTATTTT. Its translation is CASSILAASSTDTQYF.

This chain connects TRBV27 to TRBJ2-1; TRBD1 matches at 10 bases. Per germline, CDR1 MNHEY and CDR2 SMNVEV (reference sequence). The CDR3 has 15 residues. J was trimmed by 9 bases and V by 3 bases; bases with no gene match: 8. CDR3 sequence (DNA): TGTGCCAGCAGTTTCCGGGACAGGGGAGTAATTGAGCAGTTCTTC. It translates to CASSFRDRGVIEQFF.

The chain carries TRBV5-1 and TRBJ1-1; D call uncertain. The CDR3 extends over 17 amino acids. CDR1 is SGHRS, CDR2 YFSETQ, per germline. V was trimmed by 0 bases and J by 4 bases, leaving 19 bases between them. The CDR3: CASSLGPLNWGGTEAFF. CDR3 sequence (DNA): TGCGCCAGCAGCTTGGGGCCCCTTAATTGGGGTGGCACTGAAGCTTTCTTT.

This clone has a single count. The genes are TRBV3-1 (or the pseudogene TRBV3-2) and TRBJ2-5, with 7 bases fitting TRBD2. The germline V gene encodes CDR1 LGHDT and CDR2 YNNKEL (reference sequence). CDR3 length: 15 amino acids. J was trimmed by 5 bases and V by 5 bases; bases with no gene match: 11. The CDR3 reads CASSTGGGGGETQYF. As DNA, the CDR3 is TGTGCCAGCAGCACCGGTGGGGGGGGAGGCGAGACCCAGTACTTC.